This T cell receptor beta chain was retrieved from a study of blood T cell repertoires in COVID-19 (dated by TCRdb to the early 2020s). With regard to the full study: Samples from collaborators originated in the United States, Italy and Spain and spanned both the acute and convalescent phases of COVID-19. The prospective study material was composed of cDNA or gDNA derived from T cells, B-cell-depleted T cells, or PBMCs. The dataset comprised deeply sampled blood TCRbeta repertoires from subjects exposed to, actively infected with, or recovered from COVID-19. The repertoires were released in a freely available public database intended as a resource for research on the immune response to SARS-CoV-2. Samples were obtained from the ongoing ImmuneRACE study (first 160 participants) and from about 1,300 subjects provided by 6 global collaborators. Sample metadata almost always included a de-identified subject ID, COVID-19 status, age in years and sex. HLA class I and class II types, where available, came from metadata supplied by the sample provider rather than from assay-based typing.

The immunoSEQ Assay, a bias-controlled multiplex PCR, was used to amplify TCRbeta CDR3 regions from genomic DNA. Regarding the original processing steps: Nucleated cell counts per sample were estimated from amplification of reference gene primers within the assay. To quantify the absolute abundance of each unique TCRbeta CDR3 rearrangement, sequence reads were collapsed and filtered. For each sample, productive Simpson clonality was calculated as the square root of Simpson's diversity index over productive rearrangements. What TCRdb holds here is the immuneACCESS table cut down to in-frame rearrangements. Part of the clones is not present; checked against another copy, under half of the missing clones reflect an unresolved V gene, and the others are unexplained. D and trimming come from the DNA, and the V and J calls and clone size come from that table. The sample profile shows 300,000 to 400,000 clones; 65% to 85% of them were found once. Together, the top ten hold 2.5% to 3.5% of the sample.

Trimming at the junction amounts to 1 base on V and 6 bases on J, and the germline ends lie 18 bases apart. According to the germline V gene, CDR1 reads MNHNS and CDR2 reads SASEGT. The CDR3 runs 16 amino acids, cysteine and phenylalanine included. The entry retains the CDR3 DNA only, 48 bases that are in frame from base 1. This clone was found a few times. Its antigen has not been determined. Base qualities are not at hand, and no much larger clone is one base apart. Results the study describes overall, beyond this receptor: Clinical and demographic metadata were provided uncurated, with the amount varying by source and participant.

The collaborating institutions used their own protocols to collect whole blood in K2EDTA tubes. Collaborator samples were shipped for TCRbeta analysis as frozen whole blood, isolated PBMCs, or DNA extracted from either sample type. Sequencing was carried out using peripheral blood. The receptor chain draws on TRBV6-1 and TRBJ1-2; possibly the D gene is TRBD1, per 5 matching bases. The receptor comes from a man aged 25-45 years with active or convalescent COVID-19. The DNA reads TGTGCCAGCAGTGAAGGCGGATCAGGGAATATAAATGGCTACACCTTC. Its protein product is CASSEGGSGNINGYTF.